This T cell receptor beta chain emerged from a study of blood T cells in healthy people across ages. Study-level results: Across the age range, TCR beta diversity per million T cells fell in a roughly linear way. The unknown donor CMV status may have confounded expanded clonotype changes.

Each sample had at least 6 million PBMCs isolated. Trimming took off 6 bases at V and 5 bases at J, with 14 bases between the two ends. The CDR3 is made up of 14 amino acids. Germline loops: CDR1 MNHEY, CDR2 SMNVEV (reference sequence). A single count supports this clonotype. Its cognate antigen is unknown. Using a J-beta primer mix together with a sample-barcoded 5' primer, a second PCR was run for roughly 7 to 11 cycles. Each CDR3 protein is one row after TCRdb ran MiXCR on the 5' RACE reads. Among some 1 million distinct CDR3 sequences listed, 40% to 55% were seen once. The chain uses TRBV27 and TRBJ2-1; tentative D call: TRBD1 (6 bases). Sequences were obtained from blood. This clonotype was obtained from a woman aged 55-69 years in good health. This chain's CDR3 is CASSRDMPNNEQFF. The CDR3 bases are TGTGCCAGCAGCCGGGACATGCCAAACAATGAGCAGTTCTTC.